This entry lists 18 T cell receptor beta chains sequenced from one sample in a study of blood T cell repertoires in COVID-19. Clones were sequenced by immunoSEQ multiplex PCR, and TCRdb holds only the in-frame ones, with some missing. The table lists 35,000 to 50,000 clones, approximately 82% of them singletons. Sample: peripheral blood. The receptors shown here come from a woman at least 80 years old with acute or convalescent COVID-19.

V usage is TRBV18 and J usage is TRBJ1-4, with TRBD1 identical over 7 bases. Germline V lookup: CDR1 KGHSH, CDR2 LQKENI. V gave up 2 bases and J gave up 6 bases; unmatched junction bases: 0. This CDR3 is 13 amino acids long. In nucleotides, the CDR3 is TGTGCCAGCTCACCAGACAGGGATGAAAAACTGTTTTTT. Translation gives CASSPDRDEKLFF.

This clone came up once. This chain connects TRBV24-1 to TRBJ2-3, with D hard to call. Germline assignment: CDR1 KGHDR and CDR2 SFDVKD. Trimming removed 5 bases from V and 2 bases from J, with 7 bases in between. CDR3 length: 13 amino acids. The CDR3 sequence: CATSGPYTDTQYF. CDR3 DNA: TGTGCCACCAGTGGCCCCTACACAGATACGCAGTATTTT.

The chain employs TRBV10-1 and TRBJ1-2; 7 nucleotides agree with TRBD1. CDR3 size: 14 residues. V shed 2 bases and J 3 bases; nucleotides not matched to a gene: 3. Germline CDR1 WNHNN, CDR2 SYGVQD (reference sequence). Here the CDR3 DNA reads TGCGCCAGCAGTGAGAGGCAGGGGGACTATGGCTACACCTTC. Translation: CASSERQGDYGYTF.

The chain employs TRBV7-2 and TRBJ1-4; 8 nucleotides agree with TRBD1. CDR3 size: 15 residues. V trimming: 5 bases; J trimming: 6 bases; junction bases outside the gene matches: 8. Germline CDR1 reads SGHTA; CDR2 reads FQGNSA. The CDR3 loop reads CASSPPSTGDEKLFF. The CDR3 coding sequence is TGTGCCAGCAGCCCCCCGTCGACAGGGGATGAAAAACTGTTTTTT.

V usage is TRBV7-9 and J usage is TRBJ2-1; 15 bases are shared with TRBD2. The germline CDR1 and CDR2 sequences are SEHNR and FQNEAQ (reference sequence). With 4 bases clipped from V and 10 bases from J, the junction kept 8 bases outside the gene matches. The CDR3 sequence is 16 residues long. CDR3 amino acids: CASSSRTSGGAGEQFF. The CDR3 nucleotides are TGTGCCAGCAGCTCCCGGACTAGCGGGGGGGCAGGGGAGCAGTTCTTC. Using reference TRBV7-9 and TRBJ2-1 for the parts outside the CDR3, the full variable domain is DTGVSQNPRHKITKRGQNVTFRCDPISEHNRLYWYRQTLGQGPEFLTYFQNEAQLEKSRLLSDRFSAERPKGSFSTLEIQRTEQGDSAMYLCASSSRTSGGAGEQFFGPGTRLTVL.

This clone has just a few counts. The V gene is TRBV7-2, the J gene TRBJ2-2, with 9 bases that match TRBD2. The CDR3 is 16 residues long. Germline V gene sequence: CDR1 SGHTA, CDR2 FQGNSA. With V trimmed by 4 bases and J by 4 bases, 7 bases remained unmatched. The CDR3 sequence is CASSSGSGGITGELFF. Written as DNA, the CDR3 is TGTGCCAGCAGCTCTGGAAGCGGGGGGATCACCGGGGAGCTGTTTTTT.

This clone was counted a single time. The chain joins TRBV7-3 to TRBJ2-3; weak D call: TRBD1 (5 bases). V shed 1 base and J shed 5 bases, with 13 bases lying between them. Germline V gene sequence: CDR1 SGHTA, CDR2 FQGTGA. This CDR3 has 15 amino acids. The CDR3 sequence is CASSLMPTAVDTQYF. The CDR3 DNA follows: TGTGCCAGCAGCTTAATGCCGACAGCTGTAGATACGCAGTATTTT. The variable domain in full, completed from reference TRBV7-3 and TRBJ2-3, reads GAGVSQTPSNKVTEKGKYVELRCDPISGHTALYWYRQSLGQGPEFLIYFQGTGAADDSGLPNDRFFAVRPEGSVSTLKIQRTERGDSAVYLCASSLMPTAVDTQYFGPGTRLTVL.

This clone is labeled as medium-sized. The chain carries TRBV19 and TRBJ1-3, with D possibly being TRBD1 (5 bases). The CDR3 has 14 amino acids. V was trimmed by 11 bases and J by 0 bases, leaving 14 bases between them. CDR1 is LNHDA and CDR2 is SQIVND in the germline V gene (reference sequence). CDR3 DNA: TGTGCCTCCTGTCGGGGGGGCTCTGGAAACACCATATATTTT. Translated: CASCRGGSGNTIYF.

CDR3 nucleotide sequence: TGCAGCGTTGAAGTCGGGCAGGGTAGCAATCAGCCCCAGCATTTT. Residues: CSVEVGQGSNQPQHF. This chain links TRBV29-1 with TRBJ1-5; TRBD1 is a possible D gene (5 bases). V was trimmed by 1 base and J by 0 bases, leaving 10 bases between them. This CDR3 is built from 15 residues. Per germline, CDR1 SQVTM and CDR2 ANQGSEA. Based on the CDR3 plus reference TRBV29-1 and TRBJ1-5, the full variable domain is SAVISQKPSRDICQRGTSLTIQCQVDSQVTMMFWYRQQPGQSLTLIATANQGSEATYESGFVIDKFPISRPNLTFSTLTVSNMSPEDSSIYLCSVEVGQGSNQPQHFGDGTRLSIL.

The gene calls are TRBV15 and TRBJ1-6; maybe TRBD1 (5 bases). This CDR3 has 15 amino acids. With 0 bases removed from V and 10 bases from J, the gap between germline ends came to 13 bases. Germline lookup yields CDR1 LNHNV and CDR2 YYDKDF (reference sequence). CDR3 protein: CATSRDMSGASPLHF. As DNA, the CDR3 is TGTGCCACCAGCAGAGATATGTCTGGGGCCTCACCCCTCCACTTT.

The rearrangement links TRBV5-1 to TRBJ2-2, with TRBD2 matching over 10 bases. V gave up 5 bases and J gave up 6 bases; unmatched junction bases: 7. Per germline, CDR1 SGHRS and CDR2 YFSETQ. The CDR3 runs to 15 residues. The CDR3, as DNA: TGCGCCAGCAGTTTTCTAGCGGGGGCCCCCGGGGAGCTGTTTTTT. This codes for CASSFLAGAPGELFF.

V and J are TRBV6-5 and TRBJ2-5; D might be TRBD1 (6 bases). Looked up from germline, CDR1 is MNHEY and CDR2 is SVGAGI. The CDR3 runs to 13 residues. Trimming cost V 10 bases and J 2 bases, with 14 bases left between them. CDR3 region: CAIDRDIQETQYF. The CDR3, as DNA: TGTGCCATCGACCGGGACATACAAGAGACCCAGTACTTC.

This chain links TRBV7-8 with TRBJ2-7; 8 positions match TRBD1. V dropped 5 bases and J dropped 2; count of bases not matched to a gene: 5. Germline CDR1 is SGHVS and CDR2 is FQNEAQ. This CDR3 spans 14 amino acids. The CDR3 region has the DNA TGTGCCAGCAGCACAAACAGGGGGACCTACGAGCAGTACTTC. Its translation is CASSTNRGTYEQYF.

This sequence joins TRBV29-1 and TRBJ1-2; possible D gene TRBD1, 5 bases. This CDR3 is 12 amino acids long. Germline values: CDR1 SQVTM, CDR2 ANQGSEA. V lost 3 bases to trimming and J lost 4 bases, with 9 bases between them. The CDR3 spells CSVDREAYGYTF. DNA for the CDR3: TGCAGCGTTGACAGGGAAGCCTATGGCTACACCTTC.

The chain couples TRBV10-3 to TRBJ2-3, with a weak D call TRBD2 (7 bases). CDR1 and CDR2 from the germline V gene are ENHRY and SYGVKD. The CDR3 runs 14 residues. Trimming cost V 8 bases and J 3 bases, with 15 bases left between them. The CDR3 loop is CAIGRGAGTDTQYF. The CDR3 bases are TGTGCCATCGGACGGGGGGCAGGGACAGATACGCAGTATTTT.

V usage is TRBV6-4 and J usage is TRBJ2-3; possible D gene TRBD1, 6 bases. Germline V lookup: CDR1 MRHNA, CDR2 SNTAGT. The ends were cut back, 0 bases at V and 4 bases at J, with 11 bases in the middle. The CDR3 sequence is 15 residues long. The CDR3 protein is CASSDSGTGSDTQYF. The CDR3 region has the DNA TGTGCCAGCAGTGACTCCGGAACAGGGTCAGATACGCAGTATTTT.

The rearrangement joins TRBV19 to TRBJ2-6, with D possibly being TRBD1 (7 bases). CDR1 LNHDA and CDR2 SQIVND come from the germline V gene (reference sequence). The length of the CDR3 is 15 residues. The V end lost 8 bases, the J end lost 12 bases, and 23 bases lay between the germline ends. The CDR3 DNA reads TGTGCCAGTCAGGGGGAGGCCCTTGGCGCCGGCGTCCTGACTTTC. It specifies CASQGEALGAGVLTF.

The chain employs TRBV24-1 and TRBJ2-1; 9 bases fit TRBD2. J was trimmed by 6 bases and V by 4 bases; bases with no gene match: 9. This CDR3 comprises 16 residues. The germline CDR1 and CDR2 sequences are KGHDR and SFDVKD. The CDR3 is CATSDTGTSNGNEQFF. CDR3 nucleotides: TGTGCCACCAGTGACACCGGGACTAGCAATGGCAATGAGCAGTTCTTC.